This TCR beta chain was recorded in a study of human versus mouse CDR3 diversity and MHC coevolution. Broader study findings: Mice had fewer CDR3 deletions and insertions than humans on average. About 1.6 million TCR beta clonotypes were estimated for humans, the largest repertoire. Two of the three human donors had the lowest clonal inequality.

Naive CD4 T cells were sorted as CD45RO-negative, CD62L-positive. Only in-frame clones appear in the TCRdb table, and some are missing; sequencing was by immunoSEQ multiplex PCR. The table lists 86,000 or so clones, about 93% of them singletons. This clone was counted once. Antigen specificity is unknown. The sequenced material came from naive CD4+ T cells from blood. Subset given: CD45RO-negative CD62L-positive naive CD4 T cells. The clonotype was recovered from a person aged 25-75 years in good health.

The CDR3 sequence is CASSPRERGSYNEQFF. Written as DNA, the CDR3 is TGTGCCAGCTCACCACGGGAGCGGGGCTCCTACAATGAGCAGTTCTTC. The rearrangement uses TRBV18 and TRBJ2-1; 7 nucleotides line up with TRBD2. CDR1 KGHSH and CDR2 LQKENI come from the germline V gene. The J segment lost 0 bases and the V segment lost 1 base, leaving 3 bases of the junction unmatched. This CDR3 has 16 amino acids.